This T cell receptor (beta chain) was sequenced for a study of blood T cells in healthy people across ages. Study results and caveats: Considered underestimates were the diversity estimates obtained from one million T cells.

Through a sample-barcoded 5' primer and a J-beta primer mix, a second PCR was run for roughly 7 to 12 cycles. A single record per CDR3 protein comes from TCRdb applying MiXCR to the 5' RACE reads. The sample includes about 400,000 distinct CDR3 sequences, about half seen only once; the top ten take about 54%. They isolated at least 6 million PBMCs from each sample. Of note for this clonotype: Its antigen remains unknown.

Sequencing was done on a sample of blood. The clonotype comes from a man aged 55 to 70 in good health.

The CDR3 loop is CASSPLRGGRTDTQYF. CDR3 bases: TGCGCCAGCAGTCCCCTGCGGGGGGGGCGGACAGATACGCAGTATTTT. V gene TRBV5-1 combines with J gene TRBJ2-3; 9 bases fit TRBD2. J was trimmed by 3 bases and V by 5 bases; bases with no gene match: 10. The germline gives CDR1 SGHRS, CDR2 YFSETQ. The CDR3 covers 16 residues.